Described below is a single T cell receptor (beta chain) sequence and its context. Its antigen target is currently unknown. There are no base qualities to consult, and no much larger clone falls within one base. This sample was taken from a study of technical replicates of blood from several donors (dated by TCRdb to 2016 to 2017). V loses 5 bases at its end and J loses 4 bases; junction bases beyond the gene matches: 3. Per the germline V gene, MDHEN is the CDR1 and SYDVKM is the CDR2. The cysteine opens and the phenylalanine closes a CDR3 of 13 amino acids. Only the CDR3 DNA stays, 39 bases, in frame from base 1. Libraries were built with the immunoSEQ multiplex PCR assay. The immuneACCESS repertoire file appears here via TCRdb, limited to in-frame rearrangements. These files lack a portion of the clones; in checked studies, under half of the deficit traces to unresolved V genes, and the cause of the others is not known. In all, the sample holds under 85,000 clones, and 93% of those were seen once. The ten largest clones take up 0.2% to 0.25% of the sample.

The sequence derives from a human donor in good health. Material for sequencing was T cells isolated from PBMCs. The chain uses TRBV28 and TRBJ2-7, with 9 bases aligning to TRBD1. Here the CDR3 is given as CASSPGQGYEQYF. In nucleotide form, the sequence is TGTGCCAGCAGTCCGGGACAGGGTTACGAGCAGTACTTC. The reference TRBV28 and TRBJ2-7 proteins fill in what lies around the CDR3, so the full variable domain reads DVKVTQSSRYLVKRTGEKVFLECVQDMDHENMFWYRQDPGLGLRLIYFSYDVKMKEKGDIPEGYSVSREKKERFSLILESASTNQTSMYLCASSPGQGYEQYFGPGTRLTVT.